The subject of this entry is one T cell receptor (beta chain). The antigen remains unidentified. Vbeta (60) and Jbeta (13) primers were used in the PCR. TCRdb's copy holds only in-frame clones and misses some; the assay was immunoSEQ multiplex PCR. Among under 250,000 clones, 70% to 80% were seen once, and the ten largest hold roughly 3%. This sample stems from a study of cytomegalovirus exposure and HLA in healthy donors. Study-wide findings and caveats: V- and J-gene trimming in TCR beta was tied to a missense DCLRE1C variant by an analysis performed later.

The ends were cut back, 0 bases at V and 7 bases at J, with 16 bases in the middle. Germline V lookup: CDR1 SGHRS, CDR2 YFSETQ. The CDR3 has 15 amino acids. This TCR came from a woman aged 25 to 45 in good health and CMV-seronegative. This sequence joins TRBV5-1 and TRBJ1-2; D call uncertain. The sample comprised PBMCs. CDR3 nucleotides: TGCGCCAGCAGCTTGGGTCAGGCCAGCCCTATTGGCTACACCTTC. This gives the protein CASSLGQASPIGYTF.